Listed below are T cell receptor beta chains from one sample, sequenced in a study of blood T cell repertoires in COVID-19. Clones were sequenced by immunoSEQ multiplex PCR, and TCRdb holds only the in-frame ones, with some missing. Of about 440,000 clones in the sample, approximately 90% were seen once. The sample consisted of PBMCs or T cells enriched from blood (not recorded which). The receptors shown here come from a woman younger than 35 with acute COVID-19. The conserved cysteine and the conserved F or W are not part of the CDR3 here. The order of the fields is D gene, CDR3 length, J gene, V gene, CDR3 protein. D genes are given only for firm matches.

d_call: .; cdr3_length: 11; j_call: TRBJ2-2; v_call: TRBV10-1; cdr3_aa: ASSQGLSGELF
d_call: .; cdr3_length: 14; j_call: TRBJ2-3; v_call: TRBV28; cdr3_aa: ASSSPPDSSTDTQY
d_call: .; cdr3_length: 11; j_call: TRBJ2-2; v_call: TRBV25-1; cdr3_aa: ASSGQSTGELF
d_call: TRBD1; cdr3_length: 14; j_call: TRBJ2-7; v_call: TRBV2; cdr3_aa: ASRTFPRDRGYEQY
d_call: .; cdr3_length: 11; j_call: TRBJ1-2; v_call: TRBV12-3/TRBV12-4; cdr3_aa: ASSSGIKVGYT
d_call: .; cdr3_length: 11; j_call: TRBJ1-4; v_call: TRBV20-1; cdr3_aa: SASTGGIGKLF
d_call: .; cdr3_length: 17; j_call: TRBJ2-1; v_call: TRBV9; cdr3_aa: ASSVDPNRQSLSYNEQF
d_call: TRBD1; cdr3_length: 12; j_call: TRBJ1-2; v_call: TRBV29-1; cdr3_aa: SVVRDRGPDGYT
d_call: TRBD1; cdr3_length: 13; j_call: TRBJ1-1; v_call: TRBV13; cdr3_aa: ASSPRQGANTEAF
d_call: .; cdr3_length: 11; j_call: TRBJ1-2; v_call: TRBV3-1/TRBV3-2; cdr3_aa: ASSQEGGYGYT
d_call: TRBD1; cdr3_length: 12; j_call: TRBJ2-7; v_call: TRBV24-1; cdr3_aa: ATSDSPGGSEQY
d_call: .; cdr3_length: 12; j_call: TRBJ1-5; v_call: TRBV5-6; cdr3_aa: ASSLEASNQPQH
d_call: TRBD2; cdr3_length: 15; j_call: TRBJ2-5; v_call: TRBV4-1; cdr3_aa: ASSQDLAGGLGETQY
d_call: TRBD1; cdr3_length: 15; j_call: TRBJ1-2; v_call: TRBV9; cdr3_aa: ASSVEWSRWTGHGYT
d_call: .; cdr3_length: 14; j_call: TRBJ1-5; v_call: TRBV19; cdr3_aa: ASSIFVEVSNQPQH
d_call: TRBD2; cdr3_length: 14; j_call: TRBJ2-4; v_call: TRBV5-1; cdr3_aa: ASSWGEGLTKNIQY
d_call: TRBD2; cdr3_length: 12; j_call: TRBJ2-7; v_call: TRBV27; cdr3_aa: ASRRLAGVDEQY
d_call: .; cdr3_length: 13; j_call: TRBJ1-1; v_call: TRBV7-9; cdr3_aa: ASSREDTLGTEAF
d_call: TRBD1; cdr3_length: 13; j_call: TRBJ1-1; v_call: TRBV6-1; cdr3_aa: ASSDLQGVVTEAF
d_call: TRBD1; cdr3_length: 12; j_call: TRBJ1-2; v_call: TRBV28; cdr3_aa: ASSFRGTGRGYT
d_call: .; cdr3_length: 14; j_call: TRBJ2-2; v_call: TRBV5-1; cdr3_aa: ASSLDRVEYTGELF
d_call: TRBD1; cdr3_length: 12; j_call: TRBJ2-1; v_call: TRBV5-1; cdr3_aa: ASSLEGQGDEQF
d_call: .; cdr3_length: 16; j_call: TRBJ2-5; v_call: TRBV23-1; cdr3_aa: ASSQSDLGGRGQETQY
d_call: .; cdr3_length: 11; j_call: TRBJ1-1; v_call: TRBV3-1/TRBV3-2; cdr3_aa: ASSQEGGSEAF
d_call: .; cdr3_length: 12; j_call: TRBJ1-1; v_call: TRBV28; cdr3_aa: ASSLRELGAEAF
d_call: .; cdr3_length: 11; j_call: TRBJ1-2; v_call: TRBV6-5; cdr3_aa: ASSPGPNYGYT
d_call: TRBD2; cdr3_length: 13; j_call: TRBJ2-7; v_call: TRBV3-1/TRBV3-2; cdr3_aa: ASSHRAGASLEQY
d_call: .; cdr3_length: 11; j_call: TRBJ1-2; v_call: TRBV6-5; cdr3_aa: ASSLQGSDGYT
d_call: TRBD2; cdr3_length: 12; j_call: TRBJ2-7; v_call: TRBV5-6; cdr3_aa: ASNPAGRTYEQY
d_call: .; cdr3_length: 14; j_call: TRBJ2-5; v_call: TRBV6-5; cdr3_aa: ASSYLGTGLEETQY